This T cell receptor (beta chain) was sequenced in a study of blood T cells in healthy people across ages. Study-wide points: Shifts in expanded clonotypes may have been confounded by donor CMV status, which was unknown.

A sample-barcoded 5' primer and a J-beta primer mix were used in a second PCR of roughly 6 to 11 cycles. Every molecule of cDNA carried a tag from a template-switch adaptor with 12 random nucleotides. Using its own MiXCR run on the 5' RACE reads, TCRdb lists one record per CDR3 protein. The sample lists roughly 1.9 million distinct CDR3 sequences, around 42% occurring once. This clonotype showed up just a few times. The antigen is undetermined. The CDR3 is 15 amino acids. CDR1 SGDLS and CDR2 YYNGEE come from the germline V gene. The junction had 10 bases not matched to a gene; V was cut back by 4 bases and J by 5 bases.

The chain employs TRBV9 and TRBJ2-3, with 7 bases identical to TRBD1. The TCR originated in a human donor in good health. The sequenced sample was blood. CDR3 protein: CASSLQGLNGDTQYF. As DNA, the CDR3 is TGTGCCAGCAGCTTACAGGGGCTAAACGGAGATACGCAGTATTTT.